The entry below gives a single TCR beta chain sequence along with its context. Per the original methods: It was from reference gene primer amplification that nucleated cell counts were estimated. Some clones are missing from TCRdb's copy, which holds only in-frame ones; the method was immunoSEQ multiplex PCR. The DNA was the basis for D and trimming; V, J and clone size are from that table. Found here are fewer than 300,000 clones, 83% of them singletons; the top ten hold approximately 10%. This entry comes from a study of blood T cell repertoires in COVID-19. Study in general: There were acute and convalescent COVID-19 samples, and they came from the United States, Italy and Spain. The analysed material was cDNA or gDNA that came from T cells, B-cell-depleted T cells, or PBMCs.

The CDR3 extends over 15 amino acids. V dropped 2 bases and J dropped 0 bases, with 11 bases sitting between them. This clonotype originated in a woman between 45 and 60 years old who had recovered from COVID-19. The genes are TRBV23-1 and TRBJ2-7, with TRBD1 as a possible D gene (5 bases). TRBV23-1 is assigned to the ORF class and has an uncertain function. Specimen: peripheral blood. CDR3 region: CASSQGRAGSYEQYF. CDR3 bases: TGCGCCAGCAGTCAAGGCAGGGCCGGCTCCTACGAGCAGTACTTC.